This T cell receptor beta chain is from a study of T cell clonality in common variable immunodeficiency. The study's findings and limits: Common variable immunodeficiency TCR beta sequences reportedly had fewer deletions and N-nucleotide insertions. Fewer TCRbeta clones were shared among CVID subjects than controls.

V shed 11 bases and J 3 bases; nucleotides not matched to a gene: 7. The CDR3 is made up of 13 amino acids. The V gene's germline CDR1 is SNHLY and CDR2 FYNNEI. This clone was seen a few times. Its target is not known. The CDR3 is cut off 3 residues early in the read; its end comes from the germline J gene. Patients had low serum IgG, IgA and/or IgM and specific antibody deficiency. For at least one year, all CVID subjects received replacement immunoglobulin. Donors gave roughly 4.5 to 9 ml heparinized peripheral whole blood. TCRdb keeps only in-frame clones here, not all; method: immunoSEQ multiplex PCR. The sample shows 25,000 to 30,000 clones, none of them appearing just once.

The source material was peripheral blood mononuclear cells. The TCR was taken from a human donor with common variable immunodeficiency. The chain uses TRBV2 and TRBJ2-7; 10 nucleotides agree with TRBD2. The CDR3 spells CAGWTSGLYEQYF. CDR3 DNA (partial): TGTGCCGGGTGGACTAGCGGCCTCTACGAG.